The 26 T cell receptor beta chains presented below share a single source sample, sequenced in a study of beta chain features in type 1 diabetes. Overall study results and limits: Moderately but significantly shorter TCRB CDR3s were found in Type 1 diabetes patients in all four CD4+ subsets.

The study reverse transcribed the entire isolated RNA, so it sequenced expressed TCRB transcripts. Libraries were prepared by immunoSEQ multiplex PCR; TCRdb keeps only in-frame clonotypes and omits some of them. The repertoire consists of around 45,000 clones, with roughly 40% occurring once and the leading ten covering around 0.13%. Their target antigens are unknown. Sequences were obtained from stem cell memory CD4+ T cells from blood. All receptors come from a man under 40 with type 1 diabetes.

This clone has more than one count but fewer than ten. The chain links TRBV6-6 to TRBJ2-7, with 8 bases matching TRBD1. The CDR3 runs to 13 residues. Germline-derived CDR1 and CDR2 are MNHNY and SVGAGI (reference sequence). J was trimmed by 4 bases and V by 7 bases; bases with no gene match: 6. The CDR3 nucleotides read TGTGCCAGCAAACCAGGGGGCTGGTACGAGCAGTACTTC. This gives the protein CASKPGGWYEQYF.

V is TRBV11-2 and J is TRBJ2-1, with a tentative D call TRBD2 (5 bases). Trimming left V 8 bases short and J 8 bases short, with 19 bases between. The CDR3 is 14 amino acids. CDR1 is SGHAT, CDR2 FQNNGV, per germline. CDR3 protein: CASRGAFYGHEQFF. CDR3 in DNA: TGTGCCAGCCGGGGAGCGTTTTACGGCCATGAGCAGTTCTTC.

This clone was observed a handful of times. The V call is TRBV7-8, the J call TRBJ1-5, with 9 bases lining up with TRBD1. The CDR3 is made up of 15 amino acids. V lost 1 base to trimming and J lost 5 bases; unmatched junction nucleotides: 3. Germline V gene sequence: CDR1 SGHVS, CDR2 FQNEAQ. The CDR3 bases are TGTGCCAGCAGCTTAGAACAGGGGGCCTATCAGCCCCAGCATTTT. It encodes CASSLEQGAYQPQHF.

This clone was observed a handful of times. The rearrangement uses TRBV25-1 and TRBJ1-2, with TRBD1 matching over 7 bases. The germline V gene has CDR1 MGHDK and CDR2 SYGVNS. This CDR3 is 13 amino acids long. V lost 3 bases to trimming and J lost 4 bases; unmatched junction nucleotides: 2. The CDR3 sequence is CASSERDSYGYTF. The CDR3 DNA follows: TGTGCCAGCAGTGAGAGGGACAGCTATGGCTACACCTTC.

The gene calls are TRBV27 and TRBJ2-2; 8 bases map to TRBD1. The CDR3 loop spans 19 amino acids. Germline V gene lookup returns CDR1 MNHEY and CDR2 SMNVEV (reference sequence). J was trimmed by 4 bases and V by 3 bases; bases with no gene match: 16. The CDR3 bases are TGTGCCAGCAGTTTTTGGGGACCCAGGGGGCGTAGCATCACCGGGGAGCTGTTTTTT. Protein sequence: CASSFWGPRGRSITGELFF.

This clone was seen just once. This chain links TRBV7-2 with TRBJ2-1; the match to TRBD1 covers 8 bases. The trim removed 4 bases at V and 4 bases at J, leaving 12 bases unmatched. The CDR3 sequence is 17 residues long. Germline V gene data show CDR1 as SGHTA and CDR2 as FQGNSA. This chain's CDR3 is CASSSRVRGTGYNEQFF. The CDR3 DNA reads TGTGCCAGCAGCTCGCGCGTCCGGGGGACAGGATACAATGAGCAGTTCTTC.

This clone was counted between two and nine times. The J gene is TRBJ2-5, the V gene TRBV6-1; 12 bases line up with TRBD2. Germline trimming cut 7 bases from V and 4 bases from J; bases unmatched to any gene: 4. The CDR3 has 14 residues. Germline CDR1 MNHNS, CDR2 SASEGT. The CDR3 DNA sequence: TGTGCCAGCAAAAAACTAGCGGGAGGAGAGACCCAGTACTTC. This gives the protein CASKKLAGGETQYF.

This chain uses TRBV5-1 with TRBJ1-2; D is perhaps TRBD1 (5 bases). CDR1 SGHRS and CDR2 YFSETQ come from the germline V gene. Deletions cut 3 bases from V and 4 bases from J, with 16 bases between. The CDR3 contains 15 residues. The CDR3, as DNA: TGCGCCAGCAGCTGGGGCCAGGACAAGGGCTATGGCTACACCTTC. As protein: CASSWGQDKGYGYTF.

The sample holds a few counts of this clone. CDR3 bases: TGTGCCACCAGCAGAGACCCACAGGGGACCCAGTACTTC. Translated, it gives CATSRDPQGTQYF. This chain uses TRBV15 with TRBJ2-5, with D perhaps matching TRBD1 (6 bases). V was cut by 0 bases and J by 7 bases, with 9 bases left in between. CDR1 LNHNV and CDR2 YYDKDF come from the germline V gene (reference sequence). The CDR3 extends over 13 amino acids.

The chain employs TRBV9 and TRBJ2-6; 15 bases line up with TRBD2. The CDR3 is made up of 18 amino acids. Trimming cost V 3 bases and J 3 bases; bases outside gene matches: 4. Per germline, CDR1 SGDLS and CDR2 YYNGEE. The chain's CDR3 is CASSGTSGRELGANVLTF. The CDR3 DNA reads TGTGCCAGCAGCGGGACTAGCGGGAGGGAGCTTGGGGCCAACGTCCTGACTTTC.

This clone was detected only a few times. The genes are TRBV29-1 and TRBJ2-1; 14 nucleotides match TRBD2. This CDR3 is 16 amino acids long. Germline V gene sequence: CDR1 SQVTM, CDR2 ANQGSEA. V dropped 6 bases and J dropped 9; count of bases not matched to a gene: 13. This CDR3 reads CSVLPGTSGRWCEQFF. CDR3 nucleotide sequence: TGCAGCGTCCTACCCGGGACTAGCGGGAGATGGTGTGAGCAGTTCTTC.

CDR3 sequence: CASSAGLAGGGQETQYF. The CDR3 DNA is TGTGCCAGCAGCGCGGGACTAGCGGGAGGGGGCCAAGAGACCCAGTACTTC. J is TRBJ2-5 and V is TRBV9, with 16 nucleotides matching TRBD2. This CDR3 region has 17 residues. In germline, CDR1 is SGDLS, CDR2 YYNGEE. Trimming removed 3 bases from V and 1 base from J; junction bases left unmatched: 3.

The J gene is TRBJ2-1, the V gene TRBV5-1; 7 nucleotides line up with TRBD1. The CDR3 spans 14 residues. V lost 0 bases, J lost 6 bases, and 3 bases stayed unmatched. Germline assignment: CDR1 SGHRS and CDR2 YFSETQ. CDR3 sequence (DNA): TGCGCCAGCAGCTTGGACAGGGGTAGCAATGAGCAGTTCTTC. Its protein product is CASSLDRGSNEQFF.

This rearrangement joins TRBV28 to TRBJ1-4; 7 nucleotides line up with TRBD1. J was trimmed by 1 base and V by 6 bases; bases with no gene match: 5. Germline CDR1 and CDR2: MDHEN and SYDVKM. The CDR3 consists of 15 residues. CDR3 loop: CASSGTVETNEKLFF. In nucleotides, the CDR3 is TGTGCCAGCAGCGGGACAGTTGAAACTAATGAAAAACTGTTTTTT.

The CDR3 region has the DNA TGTGCCAGCAGCTTAGCGAGAGGGTCTGGCTACACCTTC. Amino acids: CASSLARGSGYTF. The chain links TRBV7-9 to TRBJ1-2; D is unclear. Per the germline V gene, CDR1 is SEHNR and CDR2 is FQNEAQ (reference sequence). The CDR3 contains 13 residues. V lost 0 bases, J lost 7 bases, and 9 bases lay in between.

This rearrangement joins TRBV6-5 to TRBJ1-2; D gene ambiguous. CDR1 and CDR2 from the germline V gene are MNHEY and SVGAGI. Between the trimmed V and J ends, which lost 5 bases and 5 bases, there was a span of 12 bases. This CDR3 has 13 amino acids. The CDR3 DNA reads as TGTGCCAGCAGTACTTCATTACTATATGGCTACACCTTC. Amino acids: CASSTSLLYGYTF.

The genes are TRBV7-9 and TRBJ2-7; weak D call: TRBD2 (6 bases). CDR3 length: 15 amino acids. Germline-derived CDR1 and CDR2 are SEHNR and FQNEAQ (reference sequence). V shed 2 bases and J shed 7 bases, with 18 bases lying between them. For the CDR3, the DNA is TGTGCCAGCAGCTTATACCGGTCGGGAGCCGGGGAGCAGTACTTC. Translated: CASSLYRSGAGEQYF.

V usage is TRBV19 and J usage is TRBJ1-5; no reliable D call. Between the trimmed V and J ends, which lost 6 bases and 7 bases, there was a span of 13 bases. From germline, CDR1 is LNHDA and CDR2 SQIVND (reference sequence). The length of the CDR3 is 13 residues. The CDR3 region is CASRAGKMQPQHF. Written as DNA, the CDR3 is TGTGCCAGTAGGGCCGGGAAGATGCAGCCCCAGCATTTT.

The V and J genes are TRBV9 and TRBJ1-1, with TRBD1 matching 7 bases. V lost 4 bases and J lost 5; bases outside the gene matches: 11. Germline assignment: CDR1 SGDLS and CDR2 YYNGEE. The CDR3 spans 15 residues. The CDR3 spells CASSQAAGGTTEAFF. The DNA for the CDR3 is TGTGCCAGCAGCCAAGCCGCAGGGGGGACGACTGAAGCTTTCTTT.

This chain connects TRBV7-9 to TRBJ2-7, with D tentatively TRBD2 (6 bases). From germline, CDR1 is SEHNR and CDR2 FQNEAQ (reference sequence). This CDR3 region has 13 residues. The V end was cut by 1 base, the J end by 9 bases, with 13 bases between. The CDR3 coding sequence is TGTGCCAGCAGCTTAGTTGGGGGGACCGGGCAGTACTTC. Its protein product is CASSLVGGTGQYF.

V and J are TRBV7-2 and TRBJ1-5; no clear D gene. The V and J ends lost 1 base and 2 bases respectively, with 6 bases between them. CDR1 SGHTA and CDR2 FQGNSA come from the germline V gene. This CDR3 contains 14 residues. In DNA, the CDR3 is TGTGCCAGCAGCTTAGTCCCAGGCAATCAGCCCCAGCATTTT. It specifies CASSLVPGNQPQHF.

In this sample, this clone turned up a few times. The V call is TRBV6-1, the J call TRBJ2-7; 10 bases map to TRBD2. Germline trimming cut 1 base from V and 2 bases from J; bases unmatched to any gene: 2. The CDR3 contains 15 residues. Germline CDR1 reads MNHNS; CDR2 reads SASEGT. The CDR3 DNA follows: TGTGCCAGCAGTGAAGGGCTAGCGGGAGCCTACGAGCAGTACTTC. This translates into CASSEGLAGAYEQYF.

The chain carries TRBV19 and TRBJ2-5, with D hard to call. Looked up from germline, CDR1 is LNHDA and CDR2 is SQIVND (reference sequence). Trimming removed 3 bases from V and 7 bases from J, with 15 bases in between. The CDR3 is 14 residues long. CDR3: CASSIGGALGTQYF. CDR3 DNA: TGTGCCAGTAGTATCGGCGGAGCCTTAGGGACCCAGTACTTC.

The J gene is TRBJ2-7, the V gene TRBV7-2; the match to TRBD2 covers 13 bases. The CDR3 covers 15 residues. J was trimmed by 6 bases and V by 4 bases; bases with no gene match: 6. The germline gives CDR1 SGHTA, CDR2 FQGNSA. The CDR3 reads CASSYQGLAGLEQYF. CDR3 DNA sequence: TGTGCCAGCAGCTACCAGGGACTAGCGGGACTCGAGCAGTACTTC.

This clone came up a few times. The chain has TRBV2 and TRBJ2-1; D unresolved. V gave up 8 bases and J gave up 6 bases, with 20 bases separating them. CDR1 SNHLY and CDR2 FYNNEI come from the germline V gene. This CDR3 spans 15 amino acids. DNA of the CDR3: TGTGCCAGCCTCAAAGAGGCCCTTACGATCAATGAGCAGTTCTTC. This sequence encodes CASLKEALTINEQFF. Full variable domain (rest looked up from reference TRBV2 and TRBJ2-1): EPEVTQTPSHQVTQMGQEVILRCVPISNHLYFYWYRQILGQKVEFLVSFYNNEISEKSEIFDDQFSVERPDGSNFTLKIRSTKLEDSAMYFCASLKEALTINEQFFGPGTRLTVL.

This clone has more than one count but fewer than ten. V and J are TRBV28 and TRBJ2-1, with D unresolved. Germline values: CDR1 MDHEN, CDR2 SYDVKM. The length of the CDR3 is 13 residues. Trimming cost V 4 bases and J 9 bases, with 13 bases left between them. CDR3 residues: CASSWRNSGEQFF. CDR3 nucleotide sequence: TGTGCCAGCAGTTGGCGGAACTCGGGTGAGCAGTTCTTC.